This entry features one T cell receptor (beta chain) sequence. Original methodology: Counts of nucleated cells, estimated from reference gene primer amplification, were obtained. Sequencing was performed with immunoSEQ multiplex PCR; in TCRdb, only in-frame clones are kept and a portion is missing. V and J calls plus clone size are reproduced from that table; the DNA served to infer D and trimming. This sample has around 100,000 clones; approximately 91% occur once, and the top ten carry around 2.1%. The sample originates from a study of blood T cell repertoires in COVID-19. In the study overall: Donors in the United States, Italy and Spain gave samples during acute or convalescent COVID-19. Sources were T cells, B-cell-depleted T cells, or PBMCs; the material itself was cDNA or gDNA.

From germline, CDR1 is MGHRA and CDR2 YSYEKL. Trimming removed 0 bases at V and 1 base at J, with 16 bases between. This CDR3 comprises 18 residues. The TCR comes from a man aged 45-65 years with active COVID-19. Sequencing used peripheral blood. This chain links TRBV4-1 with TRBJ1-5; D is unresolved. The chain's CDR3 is CASSQDGSTTVSNQPQHF. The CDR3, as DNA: TGCGCCAGCAGCCAAGATGGAAGCACAACAGTGAGCAATCAGCCCCAGCATTTT.